The clone carrying this T cell receptor beta chain was seen only once. The sample belongs to a study of blood T cell repertoires in COVID-19. Study-wide context: Collection of acute and convalescent COVID-19 samples took place in the United States, Italy and Spain. The cDNA or gDNA used as material had been derived from T cells, B-cell-depleted T cells, or PBMCs.

V was pared by 2 bases and J by 3 bases, with 15 bases between. The CDR3 totals 16 residues. Looked up from germline, CDR1 is MNHNS and CDR2 is SASEGT. Authors' methods: Amplifying reference gene primers gave estimates of nucleated cell counts. Method: immunoSEQ multiplex PCR; TCRdb's copy keeps in-frame clones and lacks some. That table is the source of V, J and clone size, and D and trimming were worked out from the DNA. The repertoire holds 140,000 to 150,000 clones, 75% to 85% seen once, with about 4% in the top ten. This TCR was sampled from a man aged 60 to 69 with acute or convalescent COVID-19. What was sequenced was peripheral blood. The chain joins TRBV6-1 to TRBJ2-3; D possibly corresponds to TRBD1 (5 bases). CDR3 amino acids: CASSEYPGLGTDTQYF. Written as DNA, the CDR3 is TGTGCCAGCAGTGAATATCCAGGGCTGGGAACAGATACGCAGTATTTT.